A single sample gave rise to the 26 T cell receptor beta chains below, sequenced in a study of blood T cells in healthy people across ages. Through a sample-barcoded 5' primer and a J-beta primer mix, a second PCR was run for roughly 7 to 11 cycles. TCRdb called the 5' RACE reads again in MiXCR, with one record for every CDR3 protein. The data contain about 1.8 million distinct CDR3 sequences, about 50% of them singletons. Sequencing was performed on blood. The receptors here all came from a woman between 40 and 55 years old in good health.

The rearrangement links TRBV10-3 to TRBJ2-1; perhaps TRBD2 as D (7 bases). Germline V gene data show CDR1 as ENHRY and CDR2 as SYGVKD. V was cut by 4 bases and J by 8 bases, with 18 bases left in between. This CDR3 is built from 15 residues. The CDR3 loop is CAISVGGGRPHEQFF. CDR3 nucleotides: TGTGCCATCAGTGTTGGGGGGGGGCGACCCCATGAGCAGTTCTTC.

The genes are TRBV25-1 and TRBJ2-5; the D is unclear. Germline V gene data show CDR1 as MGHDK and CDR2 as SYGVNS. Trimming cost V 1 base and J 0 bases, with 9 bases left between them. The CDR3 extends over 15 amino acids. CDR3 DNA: TGTGCCAGCAGTGAATCCCGGGCTTACCAAGAGACCCAGTACTTC. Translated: CASSESRAYQETQYF. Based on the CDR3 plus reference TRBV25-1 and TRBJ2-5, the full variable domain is EADIYQTPRYLVIGTGKKITLECSQTMGHDKMYWYQQDPGMELHLIHYSYGVNSTEKGDLSSESTVSRIRTEHFPLTLESARPSHTSQYLCASSESRAYQETQYFGPGTRLLVL.

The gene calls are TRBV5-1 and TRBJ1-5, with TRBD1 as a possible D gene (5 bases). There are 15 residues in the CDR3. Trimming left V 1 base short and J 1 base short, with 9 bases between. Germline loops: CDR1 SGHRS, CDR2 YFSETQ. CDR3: CASSLTGESNQPQHF. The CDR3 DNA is TGCGCCAGCAGCTTGACGGGGGAAAGCAATCAGCCCCAGCATTTT.

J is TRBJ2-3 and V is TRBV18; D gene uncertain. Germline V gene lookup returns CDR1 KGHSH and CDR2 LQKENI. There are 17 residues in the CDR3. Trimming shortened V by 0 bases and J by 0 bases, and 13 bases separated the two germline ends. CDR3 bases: TGTGCCAGCTCACCACCGGAGACCGTTCCTAGCACAGATACGCAGTATTTT. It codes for CASSPPETVPSTDTQYF.

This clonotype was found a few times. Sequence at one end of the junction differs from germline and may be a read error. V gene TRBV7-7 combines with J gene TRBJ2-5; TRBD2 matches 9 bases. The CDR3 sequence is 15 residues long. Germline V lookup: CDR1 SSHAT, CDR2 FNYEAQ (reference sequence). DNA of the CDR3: TGTGCTAGCAGCTTGGGACTAGCAAAACAAGAGACCCAGTACTTC. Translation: CASSLGLAKQETQYF.

The CDR3 spells CASSSPGPRGYTF. In DNA, the CDR3 is TGTGCCAGCAGCTCCCCGGGGCCCCGAGGCTACACCTTC. V and J are TRBV12-3 or TRBV12-4 and TRBJ1-2; TRBD1 might be the D (5 bases). This CDR3 contains 13 residues. V dropped 6 bases and J dropped 8 bases, with 16 bases sitting between them.

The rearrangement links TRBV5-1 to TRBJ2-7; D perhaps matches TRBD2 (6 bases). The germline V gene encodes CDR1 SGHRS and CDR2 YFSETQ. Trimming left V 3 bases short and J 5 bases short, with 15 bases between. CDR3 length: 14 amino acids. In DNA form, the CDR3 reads TGCGCCAGCAGCTCGCTTAGGACTAAGCACGAGCAGTACTTC. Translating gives CASSSLRTKHEQYF.

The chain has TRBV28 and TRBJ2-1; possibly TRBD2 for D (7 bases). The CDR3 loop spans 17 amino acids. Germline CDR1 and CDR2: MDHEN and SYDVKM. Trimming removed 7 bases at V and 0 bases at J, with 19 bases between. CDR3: CASTAEGGGVSYNEQFF. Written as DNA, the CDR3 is TGTGCCAGCACCGCCGAGGGAGGGGGAGTCTCCTACAATGAGCAGTTCTTC.

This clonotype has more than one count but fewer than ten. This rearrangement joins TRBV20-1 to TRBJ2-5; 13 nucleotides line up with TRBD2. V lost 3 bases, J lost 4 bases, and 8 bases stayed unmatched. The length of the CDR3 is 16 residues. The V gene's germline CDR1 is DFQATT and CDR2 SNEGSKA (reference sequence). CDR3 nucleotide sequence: TGCAGTGCTAGGGAATGGACTAGCGGGAGCCGAGAGACCCAGTACTTC. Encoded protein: CSAREWTSGSRETQYF.

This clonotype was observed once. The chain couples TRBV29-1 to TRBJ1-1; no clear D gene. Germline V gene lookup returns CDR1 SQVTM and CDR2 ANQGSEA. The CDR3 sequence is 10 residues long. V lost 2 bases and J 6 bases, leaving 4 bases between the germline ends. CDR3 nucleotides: TGCAGCGTTGAACTCCCTGAAGCTTTCTTT. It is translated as CSVELPEAFF. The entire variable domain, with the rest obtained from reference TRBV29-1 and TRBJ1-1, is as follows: SAVISQKPSRDICQRGTSLTIQCQVDSQVTMMFWYRQQPGQSLTLIATANQGSEATYESGFVIDKFPISRPNLTFSTLTVSNMSPEDSSIYLCSVELPEAFFGQGTRLTVV.

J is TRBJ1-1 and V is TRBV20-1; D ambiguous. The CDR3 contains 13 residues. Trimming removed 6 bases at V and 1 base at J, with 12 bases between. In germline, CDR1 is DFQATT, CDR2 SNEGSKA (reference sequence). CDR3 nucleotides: TGCAGTGCCCCATCACGGGGGAACACTGAAGCTTTCTTT. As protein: CSAPSRGNTEAFF.

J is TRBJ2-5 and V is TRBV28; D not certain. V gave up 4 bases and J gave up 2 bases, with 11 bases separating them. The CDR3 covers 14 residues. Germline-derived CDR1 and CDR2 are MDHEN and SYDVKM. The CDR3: CASSSSGNQETQYF. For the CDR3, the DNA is TGTGCCAGCAGTTCCTCAGGAAATCAAGAGACCCAGTACTTC.

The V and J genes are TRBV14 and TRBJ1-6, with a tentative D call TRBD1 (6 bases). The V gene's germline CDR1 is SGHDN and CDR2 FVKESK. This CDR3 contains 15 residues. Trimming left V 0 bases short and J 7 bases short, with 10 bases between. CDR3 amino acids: CASSQDYRDNSPLHF. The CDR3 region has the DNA TGTGCCAGCAGCCAAGATTACAGGGACAATTCACCCCTCCACTTT.

CDR3 protein: CASSFGWISGTSTDTQYF. The CDR3 region has the DNA TGTGCCAGCAGTTTTGGATGGATTAGCGGGACCAGCACAGATACGCAGTATTTT. This rearrangement joins TRBV27 to TRBJ2-3; 8 positions match TRBD2. The germline CDR1 and CDR2 sequences are MNHEY and SMNVEV (reference sequence). The V segment lost 3 bases and the J segment 0 bases; nucleotides outside the gene matches: 11. This CDR3 region has 18 residues.

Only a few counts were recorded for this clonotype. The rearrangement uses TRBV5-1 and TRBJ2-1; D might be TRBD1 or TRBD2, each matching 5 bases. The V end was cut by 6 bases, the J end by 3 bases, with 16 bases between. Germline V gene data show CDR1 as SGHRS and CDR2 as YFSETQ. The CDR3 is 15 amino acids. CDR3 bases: TGCGCCAGCACCAAACCGGGGCACAGCTACAATGAGCAGTTCTTC. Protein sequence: CASTKPGHSYNEQFF. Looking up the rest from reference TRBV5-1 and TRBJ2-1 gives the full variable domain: KAGVTQTPRYLIKTRGQQVTLSCSPISGHRSVSWYQQTPGQGLQFLFEYFSETQRNKGNFPGRFSGRQFSNSRSEMNVSTLELGDSALYLCASTKPGHSYNEQFFGPGTRLTVL.

The CDR3 protein is CASSYEARYNEQFF. As DNA, the CDR3 is TGTGCCAGCAGTTATGAGGCCCGGTACAATGAGCAGTTCTTC. V and J are TRBV6-6 and TRBJ2-1; D not resolved. This CDR3 spans 14 amino acids. V gave up 3 bases and J gave up 4 bases, with 10 bases separating them. The V gene's germline CDR1 is MNHNY and CDR2 SVGAGI (reference sequence).

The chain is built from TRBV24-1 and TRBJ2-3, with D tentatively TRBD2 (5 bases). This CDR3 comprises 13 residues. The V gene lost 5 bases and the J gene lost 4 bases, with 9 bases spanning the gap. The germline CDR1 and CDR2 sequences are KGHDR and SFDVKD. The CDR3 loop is CATSVEGSDTQYF. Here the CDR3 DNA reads TGTGCCACCAGTGTCGAGGGCTCAGATACGCAGTATTTT.

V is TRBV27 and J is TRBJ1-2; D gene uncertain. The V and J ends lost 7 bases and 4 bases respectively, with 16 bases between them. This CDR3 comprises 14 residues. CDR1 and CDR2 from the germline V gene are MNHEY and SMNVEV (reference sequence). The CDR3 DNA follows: TGTGCCAGCACCCAGCTAGGCAGTGCCTATGGCTACACCTTC. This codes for CASTQLGSAYGYTF.

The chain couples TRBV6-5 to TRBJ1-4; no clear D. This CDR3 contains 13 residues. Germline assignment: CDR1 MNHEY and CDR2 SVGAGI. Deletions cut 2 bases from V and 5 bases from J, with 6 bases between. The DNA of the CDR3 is TGTGCCAGCAGTTACAGAGCGAATGAAAAACTGTTTTTT. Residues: CASSYRANEKLFF.

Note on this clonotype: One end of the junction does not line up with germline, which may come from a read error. This CDR3 reads CASSYSSVYNEQFF. The CDR3 bases are TGTGCCAGCAGTTACTCATCGGTCTACAACGAGCAGTTCTTC. The chain employs TRBV6-6 and TRBJ2-1; D ambiguous. Germline V gene data show CDR1 as MNHNY and CDR2 as SVGAGI (reference sequence). This CDR3 is 14 amino acids long.

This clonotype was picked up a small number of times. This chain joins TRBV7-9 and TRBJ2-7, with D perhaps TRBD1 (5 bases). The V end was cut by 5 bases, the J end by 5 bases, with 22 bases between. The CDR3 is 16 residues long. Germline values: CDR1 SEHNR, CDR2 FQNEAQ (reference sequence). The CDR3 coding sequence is TGTGCCAGCAGCCCCCCGTTAGGAAGGGGCCGACACGAGCAGTACTTC. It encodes CASSPPLGRGRHEQYF.

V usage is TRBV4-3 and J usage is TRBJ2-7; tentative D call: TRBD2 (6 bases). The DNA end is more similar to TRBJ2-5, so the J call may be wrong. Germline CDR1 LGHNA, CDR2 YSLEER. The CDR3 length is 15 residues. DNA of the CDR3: TGCGCCAGCAGCCGAGTACCTAGCGAAGAAGAGACCCAGTACTTC. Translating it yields CASSRVPSEEETQYF.

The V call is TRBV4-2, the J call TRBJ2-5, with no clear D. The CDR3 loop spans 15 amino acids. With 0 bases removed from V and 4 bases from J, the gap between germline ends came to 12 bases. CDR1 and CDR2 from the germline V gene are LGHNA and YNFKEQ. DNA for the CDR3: TGTGCCAGCAGCCAAGATAGCCTTTTTTCAGAGACCCAGTACTTC. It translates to CASSQDSLFSETQYF.

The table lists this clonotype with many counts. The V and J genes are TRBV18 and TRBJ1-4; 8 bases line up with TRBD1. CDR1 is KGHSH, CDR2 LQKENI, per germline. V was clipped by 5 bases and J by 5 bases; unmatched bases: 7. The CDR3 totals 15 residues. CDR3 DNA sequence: TGTGCCAGCTCAGAAACCGGGACAGGAAATGAAAAACTGTTTTTT. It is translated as CASSETGTGNEKLFF.

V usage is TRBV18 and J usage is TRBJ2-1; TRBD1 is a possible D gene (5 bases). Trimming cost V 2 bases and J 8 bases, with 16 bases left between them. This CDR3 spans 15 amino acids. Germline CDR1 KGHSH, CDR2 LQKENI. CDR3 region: CASSPKRQRGDEQFF. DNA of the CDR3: TGTGCCAGCTCACCAAAACGACAGCGAGGTGATGAGCAGTTCTTC. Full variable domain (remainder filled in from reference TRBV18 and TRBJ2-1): NAGVMQNPRHLVRRRGQEARLRCSPMKGHSHVYWYRQLPEEGLKFMVYLQKENIIDESGMPKERFSAEFPKEGPSILRIQQVVRGDSAAYFCASSPKRQRGDEQFFGPGTRLTVL.

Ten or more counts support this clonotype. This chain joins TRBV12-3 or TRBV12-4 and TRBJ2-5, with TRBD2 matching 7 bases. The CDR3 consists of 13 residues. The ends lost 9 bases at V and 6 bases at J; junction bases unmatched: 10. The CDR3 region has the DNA TGTGCCAGTTCGCAGCGGGGCCGGAAGACCCAGTACTTC. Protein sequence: CASSQRGRKTQYF.